This TCR beta chain emerged from a study of blood T cell repertoires in COVID-19. Study in general: The United States, Italy and Spain supplied acute and convalescent COVID-19 samples. T cells, B-cell-depleted T cells, or PBMCs supplied cDNA or gDNA.

Ages ranged from roughly 18 to 100 years, with residence in 24 US areas. Method: immunoSEQ multiplex PCR; TCRdb's copy keeps in-frame clones and lacks some. The sample comprises around 220,000 clones, 80% of which are singletons, and approximately 7.4% rests with the top ten. This clone has a single count. This CDR3 has 15 residues. The germline CDR1 and CDR2 sequences are SGHVS and FNYEAQ. V lost 1 base to trimming and J lost 5 bases; unmatched junction nucleotides: 1. Material: PBMCs or T cells enriched from blood (not recorded which). This chain uses TRBV7-6 with TRBJ2-5; 13 positions agree with TRBD2. This receptor was obtained from a middle-aged woman with acute COVID-19. DNA for the CDR3: TGTGCCAGCAGCTTAGGACTAGCGGGAGGCGAGACCCAGTACTTC. This encodes CASSLGLAGGETQYF.